Below, one TCR beta chain is given with its context. This clonotype was seen more than once but under ten times. The antigen it binds to is not known. Base-call qualities are not available, and no considerably larger clone is one nucleotide away. The data were obtained in a study of T cells after yellow fever vaccination (dated by TCRdb to about 2019). Regarding the complete study: Libraries from fractions with low cell numbers were prepared with the SMART-Seq v4 Ultra Low Input RNA kit. Blood samples were taken at several timepoints before and after primary and secondary immunization, and bulk PBMC replicates and cell subsets were isolated. Two healthy male donors made up the cohort, one aged 18 to 29 years and the other aged 30 to 40 years. To follow T-cell clones before and after both primary and booster YFV17D yellow fever vaccination, bulk TCR alpha and beta repertoires underwent longitudinal sequencing.

TCRdb records Illumina NovaSeq 6000 as the sequencer. TCR cDNA was synthesized by 5'RACE template switching, through which a universal primer site and unique molecular identifiers were introduced. cDNA synthesis was primed from both the TCR alpha and TCR beta constant segments. Library amplification involved two PCR steps, and the second step added sample barcodes and sequencing adapters. Sequencing of the libraries was done on either Illumina HiSeq 2500 (2x100 bp) or NovaSeq (2x150 bp). Per the authors' processing: MIGEC was used to demultiplex reads and collapse the reads into UMI consensus sequences, and MiXCR was used for V(D)J alignment. Clonotypes responding to the vaccine were identified with edgeR on replicate PBMC samples, with the criteria of FDR below 0.01 and a log2 fold change above 5 up to day 15. Bulk clonotypes were assigned CD4 or CD8 identity according to which sequenced CD4 or CD8 repertoire held them at higher abundance. TCRdb reworked the public reads: Q25 trimming with fastp, MiXCR clone assembly, productive beta chains retained. All rows with the same CDR3 protein become a single entry with the most common DNA and genes. It is TCRdb's table, rather than the study itself, that gives the V and J calls and clone size. This sample comprises about 340,000 distinct CDR3 sequences, around 12% of them detected only once. The ten largest clones take up 3% to 4% of the sample.

Findings and caveats that apply to the study as a whole: Compared with the primary T-cell response, the secondary T-cell response was faster but weaker, reaching its peak on day 5 rather than on day 15. A small share of clonotypes was detected in both CD4 and CD8 compartments, with the overlap likely arising from convergent recombination. The study included only a couple of donors, which limits how far the findings can be generalized. Most clones expanded after primary vaccination were re-detected after the booster (almost 98% of CD4 and approximately 85% of CD8), suggesting broad memory maintenance. Computational filtering was needed because FACS-sorted repertoires could contain abundant contaminating clonotypes from the bulk population.

Here V drops 8 bases and J drops 6 bases, and the junction holds 7 bases not matched to any gene. The CDR3 starts with the cysteine, ends with the phenylalanine, and has 13 residues. Of all the DNA, just the CDR3 is kept, 39 bases in frame from base 1. This specimen's treatment or condition label, per the study, means: live attenuated yellow fever vaccine strain. A standard Ficoll-Paque protocol was used to isolate PBMCs from peripheral blood. Dynabeads CD4 and CD8 positive selection kits were used to isolate the CD4 and CD8 T-cell fractions. TriZol was used to extract RNA from bulk PBMCs, CD4 and CD8 fractions, and dextramer-positive and dextramer-negative fractions.

The input for sequencing was CD4+ T cells sorted from PBMCs, taken 15 days after the yellow fever booster vaccination. The clonotype originates from a man aged 18 to 30 who received the YFV17D yellow fever vaccine. The chain couples TRBV12-3 or TRBV12-4 to TRBJ1-2, and TRBD1 matches 9 of the central bases. The sequenced DNA: TGTGCCAGCGGGACAGGGTCCACCCATGGCTACACCTTC. It encodes CASGTGSTHGYTF.